The present T cell receptor beta chain was sequenced within a study of blood T cell repertoires in COVID-19. Study-wide context: Spain, Italy and the United States supplied samples that represented acute and convalescent COVID-19. T cells, B-cell-depleted T cells, or PBMCs provided the cDNA or gDNA that served as material.

The germline V and J ends were trimmed by 0 bases and 9 bases, with 23 bases remaining between them. This CDR3 region has 16 residues. Germline V gene data show CDR1 as GTSNPN and CDR2 as SVGIG (reference sequence). Assay: immunoSEQ multiplex PCR; the TCRdb copy retains only in-frame clones and omits some. The data show roughly 80,000 clones, with approximately 90% seen just once and about 5.3% held by the top ten. The sequence was obtained from a woman over 75 with active or convalescent COVID-19. The sample comprised peripheral blood. The gene calls are TRBV30 and TRBJ2-5; possibly TRBD2 for D (5 bases). CDR3 sequence reads: CAWSVRVGVRPGAQYF. The CDR3 DNA is TGTGCCTGGAGTGTACGTGTCGGGGTCCGCCCCGGGGCCCAGTACTTC.